This T cell receptor (beta chain) was observed in a study of blood T cell repertoires in COVID-19. Germline CDR1 reads SGDLS; CDR2 reads YYNGEE. The ends were cut back, 0 bases at V and 7 bases at J, with 10 bases in the middle. The CDR3 has 14 residues. Clones were read by immunoSEQ multiplex PCR, and TCRdb kept only the in-frame ones, dropping some. Among more than 70,000 clones listed, roughly 86% were seen once. This receptor was obtained from a woman older than 75 in a cohort sampled during active or convalescent COVID-19. This chain joins TRBV9 and TRBJ2-2, with D perhaps matching TRBD2 (5 bases). The sequenced material came from peripheral blood. This CDR3 reads CASSVDRRIGELFF. Written as DNA, the CDR3 is TGTGCCAGCAGCGTAGATAGGAGGATCGGGGAGCTGTTTTTT.